Here is one TCR beta chain with its context. The antigen is not known. The data derive from a study of beta chain features in type 1 diabetes. Study-wide findings and caveats: With patients and controls alike, PCR might favor shorter templates to an equal degree.

The sequenced template was cDNA made from the entire isolated RNA. The assay was immunoSEQ multiplex PCR, and TCRdb's table has in-frame clones only and misses some. This sample carries more than 300,000 clones, 6.5% to 10% of them seen once, and the ten largest clones take around 0.45%. A sort by CD45RO/CCR7/CD25/CD127/CD95/CD27 yielded CD4+ naive, central memory, regulatory and stem cell-like memory cells. The CDR3 is made up of 18 amino acids. Germline V gene data show CDR1 as SGHRS and CDR2 as YFSETQ. J gave up 3 bases and V 3 bases, and 13 bases lay outside the gene matches. The chain recombines TRBV5-1 with TRBJ2-3; TRBD2 matches at 10 bases. Input material: central memory CD4+ T cells from blood. This TCR was sampled from a woman between 18 and 29 years old in good health. This CDR3 is CASSWGNSSGSITDTQYF. The CDR3, as DNA: TGCGCCAGCAGCTGGGGGAACTCTAGCGGGAGTATAACAGATACGCAGTATTTT.